The 30 T cell receptor beta chains in this list originate from one sample, sequenced in a study of cytomegalovirus exposure and HLA in healthy donors. In the PCR, 60 Vbeta and 13 Jbeta primers were used. Method: immunoSEQ multiplex PCR; TCRdb's copy keeps in-frame clones and lacks some. The sample gives approximately 250,000 clones, around 84% of which show up once; roughly 0.24% is in the top ten. Sequenced sample: PBMCs. All receptors derive from a girl aged 2-9 years in good health and CMV-seronegative.

In its sample, this clone was seen once. The chain is built from TRBV6-1 and TRBJ2-1; perhaps TRBD2 as D (6 bases). V lost 8 bases and J lost 0, with 14 bases in between. Germline CDR1 reads MNHNS; CDR2 reads SASEGT. The length of the CDR3 is 15 residues. For the CDR3, the DNA is TGTGCCAGCTCAGTCGGGAGAAGCTCCTACAATGAGCAGTTCTTC. Protein sequence: CASSVGRSSYNEQFF.

The chain combines TRBV2 with TRBJ1-2, with D possibly being TRBD1 (6 bases). V shed 2 bases and J shed 7 bases, with 14 bases lying between them. The CDR3 extends over 14 amino acids. Germline values: CDR1 SNHLY, CDR2 FYNNEI. The CDR3: CASSELQGRGGYTF. The DNA for the CDR3 is TGTGCCAGCAGTGAACTCCAGGGGAGGGGTGGCTACACCTTC.

Regarding this clone: A read error may account for a junction end that differs from germline. V gene TRBV7-9 combines with J gene TRBJ1-4; D is possibly TRBD1 (5 bases). Germline-derived CDR1 and CDR2 are SEHNR and FQNEAQ (reference sequence). CDR3 length equals 16 residues. The CDR3 sequence is CASSFPRGERQGKPFF. The CDR3, as DNA: TGTGCCAGCAGCTTCCCTCGGGGGGAGAGACAAGGGAAACCGTTTTTT.

The V and J genes are TRBV12-5 and TRBJ1-1, with TRBD1 matching 8 bases. CDR1 LGHNT and CDR2 FRNRAP come from the germline V gene. The CDR3 covers 14 residues. V was pared by 5 bases and J by 0 bases, with 2 bases of the junction left unmatched. The CDR3 region is CASGQGAMNTEAFF. The DNA of the CDR3 is TGTGCTAGTGGTCAGGGGGCTATGAACACTGAAGCTTTCTTT.

This chain uses TRBV6-5 with TRBJ2-2; D call uncertain. Germline lookup yields CDR1 MNHEY and CDR2 SVGAGI. This CDR3 has 12 amino acids. V was trimmed by 7 bases and J by 7 bases, leaving 10 bases between them. For the CDR3, the DNA is TGTGCCAGCACTCCCCGCTACGGGGAGCTGTTTTTT. This sequence encodes CASTPRYGELFF.

V usage is TRBV2 and J usage is TRBJ1-5, with 11 bases that match TRBD1. Looked up from germline, CDR1 is SNHLY and CDR2 is FYNNEI. V shed 5 bases, J shed 2 bases, and the junction held 2 bases outside the gene matches. The CDR3 runs to 15 residues. CDR3 region: CASSRDRGGNQPQHF. Written as DNA, the CDR3 is TGTGCCAGCAGTAGGGACAGGGGGGGCAATCAGCCCCAGCATTTT.

The chain's CDR3 is CASSVTSTDTQYF. The CDR3 DNA follows: TGTGCCAGCAGCGTAACTAGCACAGATACGCAGTATTTT. This chain joins TRBV9 and TRBJ2-3; the D is unclear. Trimming stripped 1 base from V and 0 bases from J, with 3 bases between. The length of the CDR3 is 13 residues. CDR1 and CDR2 from the germline V gene are SGDLS and YYNGEE.

Only a few counts were recorded for this clone. The V gene is TRBV20-1, the J gene TRBJ2-5; TRBD1 matches at 7 bases. In germline, CDR1 is DFQATT, CDR2 SNEGSKA (reference sequence). The CDR3 length is 11 residues. The CDR3 region has the DNA TGCAGCCTGAGACAGGGACAGACCCAGTACTTC. Residues: CSLRQGQTQYF.

CDR3 DNA: TGTGCCAGCCCCTCGACAGGGGAACCTTATGGCTACACCTTC. Translating gives CASPSTGEPYGYTF. The chain combines TRBV6-1 with TRBJ1-2; 8 positions agree with TRBD1. The ends lost 8 bases at V and 5 bases at J; junction bases unmatched: 10. CDR3 length: 14 amino acids. Looked up from germline, CDR1 is MNHNS and CDR2 is SASEGT.

This chain uses TRBV6-6 with TRBJ2-5; TRBD1 matches at 7 bases. The CDR3 has 15 amino acids. Germline V gene sequence: CDR1 MNHNY, CDR2 SVGAGI (reference sequence). V lost 5 bases to trimming and J lost 1 base; unmatched junction nucleotides: 7. The CDR3 protein is CASSTNRDSQETQYF. CDR3 sequence (DNA): TGTGCCAGCAGTACAAATCGGGACAGCCAAGAGACCCAGTACTTC.

The chain employs TRBV7-9 and TRBJ2-1, with TRBD2 matching 11 bases. There are 13 residues in the CDR3. Germline CDR1 SEHNR, CDR2 FQNEAQ (reference sequence). Losses at the gene ends were 6 bases for V and 7 bases for J; bases not matched to a gene: 2. DNA for the CDR3: TGTGCCAGCAGACTAGCGGGAGTAAATGAGCAGTTCTTC. Protein: CASRLAGVNEQFF.

The chain employs TRBV7-3 and TRBJ2-3; D remains ambiguous. The germline V gene has CDR1 SGHTA and CDR2 FQGTGA. Deletions cut 2 bases from V and 0 bases from J, with 6 bases between. This CDR3 has 14 amino acids. CDR3 DNA: TGTGCCAGCAGCTTAGACGGGAGCACAGATACGCAGTATTTT. Encoded protein: CASSLDGSTDTQYF. Together with reference TRBV7-3 and TRBJ2-3, the CDR3 gives the full variable domain: GAGVSQTPSNKVTEKGKYVELRCDPISGHTALYWYRQSLGQGPEFLIYFQGTGAADDSGLPNDRFFAVRPEGSVSTLKIQRTERGDSAVYLCASSLDGSTDTQYFGPGTRLTVL.

J is TRBJ1-2 and V is TRBV2, with 9 positions matching TRBD1. CDR3 length: 13 amino acids. Germline CDR1 SNHLY, CDR2 FYNNEI. V was clipped by 6 bases and J by 7 bases; unmatched bases: 6. The CDR3 here is CASRGQGLGGYTF. CDR3 in DNA: TGTGCCAGCAGGGGACAGGGTCTGGGTGGCTACACCTTC.

V gene TRBV29-1 combines with J gene TRBJ2-7; TRBD2 aligns across 8 bases. Germline CDR1 is SQVTM and CDR2 is ANQGSEA. The CDR3 is 13 amino acids. The trim removed 7 bases at V and 6 bases at J, leaving 11 bases unmatched. CDR3: CSARSKGLVEQYF. The CDR3 DNA follows: TGCAGCGCCCGGAGCAAGGGACTAGTCGAGCAGTACTTC.

The rearrangement joins TRBV5-1 to TRBJ2-2; TRBD2 aligns across 9 bases. The germline V gene has CDR1 SGHRS and CDR2 YFSETQ. Trimming removed 4 bases from V and 1 base from J; junction bases left unmatched: 2. The CDR3 is 15 amino acids. DNA of the CDR3: TGCGCCAGCAGCCAGACTAGCGGGAACACCGGGGAGCTGTTTTTT. This translates into CASSQTSGNTGELFF.

The chain employs TRBV9 and TRBJ2-1, with TRBD2 matching over 12 bases. V lost 0 bases, J lost 6 bases, and 4 bases stayed unmatched. Germline CDR1 and CDR2: SGDLS and YYNGEE. The CDR3 runs 16 residues. The CDR3 protein is CASSVEASGGANEQFF. The CDR3 nucleotides are TGTGCCAGCAGCGTAGAGGCTAGCGGGGGGGCCAATGAGCAGTTCTTC.

This chain uses TRBV12-5 with TRBJ2-3; D uncertain. The V and J ends lost 7 bases and 1 base respectively, with 6 bases between them. The CDR3 is made up of 12 amino acids. CDR1 is LGHNT, CDR2 FRNRAP, per germline. CDR3 DNA: TGTGCTAGTGATGGCCGCACAGATACGCAGTATTTT. This encodes CASDGRTDTQYF. The variable domain in full, completed from reference TRBV12-5 and TRBJ2-3, reads DARVTQTPRHKVTEMGQEVTMRCQPILGHNTVFWYRQTMMQGLELLAYFRNRAPLDDSGMPKDRFSAEMPDATLATLKIQPSEPRDSAVYFCASDGRTDTQYFGPGTRLTVL.

The gene calls are TRBV7-2 and TRBJ1-4, with TRBD1 identical over 10 bases. V trimming: 4 bases; J trimming: 3 bases; junction bases outside the gene matches: 2. Germline V gene sequence: CDR1 SGHTA, CDR2 FQGNSA. The CDR3 consists of 15 residues. CDR3 in amino acids: CASSSGQGANEKLFF. CDR3 sequence (DNA): TGTGCCAGCAGCTCCGGACAGGGGGCTAATGAAAAACTGTTTTTT.

The chain links TRBV15 to TRBJ1-1, with 8 positions matching TRBD1. Germline V gene sequence: CDR1 LNHNV, CDR2 YYDKDF (reference sequence). V was pared by 3 bases and J by 3 bases, with 18 bases of the junction left unmatched. The length of the CDR3 is 19 residues. The CDR3 is CATSSIPPPGQVFDTEAFF. In nucleotides, the CDR3 is TGTGCCACCAGCAGCATCCCCCCGCCGGGACAGGTGTTTGACACTGAAGCTTTCTTT.

This clone was recorded once. The chain couples TRBV7-9 to TRBJ1-5; D gene uncertain. Germline V gene lookup returns CDR1 SEHNR and CDR2 FQNEAQ (reference sequence). The ends were cut back, 5 bases at V and 3 bases at J, with 8 bases in the middle. The CDR3 sequence is 13 residues long. CDR3 residues: CASSDRDNQPQHF. DNA of the CDR3: TGTGCCAGCAGCGACCGGGACAATCAGCCCCAGCATTTT.

The V and J genes are TRBV7-3 and TRBJ2-7; possibly TRBD1 for D (5 bases). In germline, CDR1 is SGHTA, CDR2 FQGTGA. V was trimmed by 4 bases and J by 0 bases, leaving 19 bases between them. The CDR3 runs 17 residues. The CDR3: CASSSPDSRTSSYEQYF. The CDR3 DNA reads TGTGCCAGCAGCTCGCCCGACAGCAGAACAAGCTCCTACGAGCAGTACTTC.

The V call is TRBV2, the J call TRBJ1-2; D not certain. V gave up 4 bases and J gave up 3 bases, with 6 bases separating them. The CDR3 length is 12 residues. In germline, CDR1 is SNHLY, CDR2 FYNNEI. CDR3 residues: CASSGSYYGYTF. Written as DNA, the CDR3 is TGTGCCAGCAGTGGCAGTTACTATGGCTACACCTTC.

J is TRBJ1-2 and V is TRBV2; 7 nucleotides match TRBD1. This CDR3 is built from 13 residues. V shed 2 bases and J 4 bases; nucleotides not matched to a gene: 1. The V gene's germline CDR1 is SNHLY and CDR2 FYNNEI. CDR3 sequence: CASSEWDSYGYTF. In DNA form, the CDR3 reads TGTGCCAGCAGTGAATGGGACAGCTATGGCTACACCTTC.

The chain recombines TRBV7-2 with TRBJ1-5; tentatively, D is TRBD1 (6 bases). The CDR3 consists of 14 residues. Trimming cost V 5 bases and J 7 bases, with 15 bases left between them. Germline assignment: CDR1 SGHTA and CDR2 FQGNSA. Here the CDR3 DNA reads TGTGCCAGCAGCCCAAGCCAGGGGCGCCAGCCCCAGCATTTT. Its protein product is CASSPSQGRQPQHF. The complete variable domain, with remaining parts taken from reference TRBV7-2 and TRBJ1-5, reads GAGVSQSPSNKVTEKGKDVELRCDPISGHTALYWYRQSLGQGLEFLIYFQGNSAPDKSGLPSDRFSAERTGGSVSTLTIQRTQQEDSAVYLCASSPSQGRQPQHFGDGTRLSIL.

The genes are TRBV7-3 and TRBJ2-3; maybe TRBD2 (7 bases). V lost 5 bases and J 1 base, leaving 10 bases between the germline ends. Germline V gene data show CDR1 as SGHTA and CDR2 as FQGTGA. The CDR3 sequence is 14 residues long. The CDR3 is CASSRGARTDTQYF. CDR3 bases: TGTGCCAGCAGCCGGGGGGCGCGCACAGATACGCAGTATTTT.

V gene TRBV7-3 combines with J gene TRBJ2-1, with D perhaps TRBD2 (6 bases). V was clipped by 2 bases and J by 4 bases, with 18 bases between them. The V gene's germline CDR1 is SGHTA and CDR2 FQGTGA. The CDR3 sequence is 17 residues long. The CDR3 spells CASSLETPGLAYNEQFF. CDR3 DNA sequence: TGTGCCAGCAGCTTAGAAACTCCGGGACTCGCTTACAATGAGCAGTTCTTC.

This chain uses TRBV5-1 with TRBJ2-3, with TRBD2 identical over 9 bases. This CDR3 region has 16 residues. Trimming took 0 bases from V and 3 from J; bases not matched to a gene: 5. The germline V gene has CDR1 SGHRS and CDR2 YFSETQ. CDR3 amino acids: CASSLGSGGGTDTQYF. DNA for the CDR3: TGCGCCAGCAGCTTGGGTAGCGGGGGAGGAACAGATACGCAGTATTTT.

In nucleotides, the CDR3 is TGTGCCAGCAGCTCCTCCCGGGACAGTTTAAACTATGGCTACACCTTC. Its protein product is CASSSSRDSLNYGYTF. V and J are TRBV7-2 and TRBJ1-2; 7 positions match TRBD1. The CDR3 loop spans 16 amino acids. Germline V CDR1 and CDR2: SGHTA, FQGNSA. With V trimmed by 4 bases and J by 2 bases, 10 bases remained unmatched. The variable domain in full, with the rest retrieved from reference TRBV7-2 and TRBJ1-2, is GAGVSQSPSNKVTEKGKDVELRCDPISGHTALYWYRQSLGQGLEFLIYFQGNSAPDKSGLPSDRFSAERTGGSVSTLTIQRTQQEDSAVYLCASSSSRDSLNYGYTFGSGTRLTVV.

This sequence joins TRBV15 and TRBJ2-2, with D perhaps matching TRBD1 (6 bases). This CDR3 has 15 amino acids. Germline-derived CDR1 and CDR2 are LNHNV and YYDKDF (reference sequence). The V end lost 2 bases, the J end lost 5 bases, and 12 bases lay between the germline ends. DNA of the CDR3: TGTGCCACCAGCAGACAATCAGGGGTTACCGGGGAGCTGTTTTTT. Translation gives CATSRQSGVTGELFF.

This clone appeared once. V usage is TRBV11-3 and J usage is TRBJ1-1; a possible D gene is TRBD1 (5 bases). CDR1 and CDR2 from the germline V gene are SGHNT and YENEEA. This CDR3 is 15 amino acids long. V lost 5 bases, J lost 3 bases, and 16 bases lay in between. The CDR3 loop reads CASSESGGWDTEAFF. As DNA, the CDR3 is TGTGCCAGCAGCGAGTCCGGGGGGTGGGACACTGAAGCTTTCTTT. Complete variable domain (other parts from reference TRBV11-3 and TRBJ1-1): EAGVVQSPRYKIIEKKQPVAFWCNPISGHNTLYWYLQNLGQGPELLIRYENEEAVDDSQLPKDRFSAERLKGVDSTLKIQPAELGDSAVYLCASSESGGWDTEAFFGQGTRLTVV.